This entry is about one T cell receptor (beta chain). This sample was taken from a study of blood T cell repertoires in COVID-19. Assay used: immunoSEQ multiplex PCR; TCRdb lists only in-frame clones, some missing. Among about 310,000 clones listed, around 90% were seen once. V shed 7 bases, J shed 5 bases, and the junction held 8 bases outside the gene matches. The CDR3 length is 15 residues. Germline V lookup: CDR1 SNHLY, CDR2 FYNNEI. Cohorts were assigned according to the clinical history that participants reported. The clonotype originates from a man aged 55-75 years who had recovered from COVID-19. The chain employs TRBV2 and TRBJ2-1, with 10 bases aligning to TRBD2. Specimen: PBMCs or T cells enriched from blood (not recorded which). The CDR3 bases are TGTGCCAGCACCAAGACTAGCGGGCCTAACAATGAGCAGTTCTTC. This gives the protein CASTKTSGPNNEQFF. Using reference TRBV2 and TRBJ2-1 for the parts outside the CDR3, the full variable domain is EPEVTQTPSHQVTQMGQEVILRCVPISNHLYFYWYRQILGQKVEFLVSFYNNEISEKSEIFDDQFSVERPDGSNFTLKIRSTKLEDSAMYFCASTKTSGPNNEQFFGPGTRLTVL.